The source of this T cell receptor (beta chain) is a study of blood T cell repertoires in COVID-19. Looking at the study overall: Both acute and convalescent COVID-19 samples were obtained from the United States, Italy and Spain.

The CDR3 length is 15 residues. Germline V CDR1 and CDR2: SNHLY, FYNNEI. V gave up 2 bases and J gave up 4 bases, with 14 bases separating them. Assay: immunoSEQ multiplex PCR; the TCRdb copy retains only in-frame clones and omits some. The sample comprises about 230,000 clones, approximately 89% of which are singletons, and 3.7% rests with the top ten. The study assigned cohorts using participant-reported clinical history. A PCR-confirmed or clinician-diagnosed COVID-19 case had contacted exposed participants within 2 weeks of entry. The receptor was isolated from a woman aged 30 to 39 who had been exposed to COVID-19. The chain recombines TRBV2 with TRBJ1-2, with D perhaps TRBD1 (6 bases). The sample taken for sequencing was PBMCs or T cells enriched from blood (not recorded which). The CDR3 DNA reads TGTGCCAGCAGTGAAACTCACAGGGTTAGCTATGGCTACACCTTC. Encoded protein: CASSETHRVSYGYTF. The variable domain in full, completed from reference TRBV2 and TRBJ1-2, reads EPEVTQTPSHQVTQMGQEVILRCVPISNHLYFYWYRQILGQKVEFLVSFYNNEISEKSEIFDDQFSVERPDGSNFTLKIRSTKLEDSAMYFCASSETHRVSYGYTFGSGTRLTVV.